Listed below are T cell receptor beta chains from one sample, sequenced in a study of blood T cell repertoires in COVID-19. Produced via immunoSEQ multiplex PCR; TCRdb's table is partial and in-frame only. The sample has about 150,000 clones, over 70% seen once; the top ten hold 0.45% to 0.6%. The sample was peripheral blood. All receptors come from a man aged 55 to 70 with acute or convalescent COVID-19. CDR3s include the opening cysteine and the closing phenylalanine or tryptophan. The order of the fields is V gene, J gene, D gene, clone size, CDR3 DNA, CDR3 protein. A D gene is named only where the DNA matches it firmly. Clone size is shown for a subset of rows, as once, few, many or a class of expanded clone.

TRBV12-3/TRBV12-4	TRBJ2-5	NA	NA	TGTGCCAGCAGTTTGAGCGGATCGGGGACCCAGTACTTC	CASSLSGSGTQYF
TRBV28	TRBJ2-3	NA	NA	TGTGCCAGCAGGCCGGGGGTAGATACGCAGTATTTT	CASRPGVDTQYF
TRBV30	TRBJ2-5	NA	NA	TGTGCCTGGAGGGTGCAGGGGACCCAGTACTTC	CAWRVQGTQYF
TRBV7-8	TRBJ2-5	NA	NA	TGTGCCAGCAGCCGTCCGGGGGGCGAGACCCAGTACTTC	CASSRPGGETQYF
TRBV9	TRBJ1-4	NA	NA	TGTGCCAGCAGCCCTTTCGAGGGAAGAACTAATGAAAAACTGTTTTTT	CASSPFEGRTNEKLFF
TRBV4-2	TRBJ2-1	TRBD2	few	TGTGCCAGCAGCCACTCAGCGGGGGCCCAATACAATGAGCAGTTCTTC	CASSHSAGAQYNEQFF
TRBV5-4	TRBJ2-7	NA	few	TGTGCCAGCAGCCCGGGGAGAACTCGCGCCTACGAGCAGTACTTC	CASSPGRTRAYEQYF
TRBV24-1	TRBJ2-5	TRBD1	NA	TGTGCCACCAGTGATTCGGGGACAGGGGGGCGAGAGACCCAGTACTTC	CATSDSGTGGRETQYF
TRBV18	TRBJ2-7	TRBD2	NA	TGTGCCAGCTCACCACCGGGACTAGCGTCCCACGAGCAGTACTTC	CASSPPGLASHEQYF
TRBV6-5	TRBJ1-5	NA	NA	TGTGCCAGCAGAGCCGGTGGTGGCAATCAGCCCCAGCATTTT	CASRAGGGNQPQHF
TRBV9	TRBJ1-5	NA	NA	TGTGCCAGCAGCGTACGTCGTCAGGATCAGCCCCAGCATTTT	CASSVRRQDQPQHF
TRBV5-4	TRBJ1-3	NA	NA	TGTGCCAGCAGCCTCGGAGGGGAGTACACCATATATTTT	CASSLGGEYTIYF
TRBV5-6	TRBJ1-2	TRBD1	NA	TGTGCCAGCAGCACCGGACAGGCCCGGAGGGGCTACACCTTC	CASSTGQARRGYTF
TRBV5-6	TRBJ1-5	NA	NA	TGTGCCAGCAGCTTTACGGGAAGCAATCAGCCCCAGCATTTT	CASSFTGSNQPQHF
TRBV2	TRBJ1-2	TRBD1	NA	TGTGCCAGACAGGGGCTTAACTATGGCTACACCTTC	CARQGLNYGYTF
TRBV6-5	TRBJ2-7	TRBD1	few	TGTGCCAGCAGACTCCCGACAGGGGGCTTGAACGAGCAGTACTTC	CASRLPTGGLNEQYF
TRBV30	TRBJ1-5	NA	NA	TGTGCCTGGACTCGGGGGACCAATCAGCCCCAGCATTTT	CAWTRGTNQPQHF
TRBV6-6	TRBJ1-1	TRBD1	NA	TGTGCCAGTCTCGACAGGGGGAACACTGAAGCTTTCTTT	CASLDRGNTEAFF
TRBV7-2	TRBJ2-1	TRBD1	NA	TGTGCCAGCAGCTCCGGACAGGCACAGTTCTTC	CASSSGQAQFF
TRBV19	TRBJ2-4	TRBD2	NA	TGTGCCAGTACCGAGCGGGGACGGGACATTCAGTACTTC	CASTERGRDIQYF
TRBV9	TRBJ2-3	TRBD2	few	TGTGCCAGCAGCGCGTCGGCCGGGGGGAGAACAGATACGCAGTATTTT	CASSASAGGRTDTQYF
TRBV4-3	TRBJ1-2	NA	NA	TGCGCCAGCAGCCACTCCGACAGCCAAAGATATGGCTACACCTTC	CASSHSDSQRYGYTF
TRBV24-1	TRBJ1-2	NA	NA	TGTGCCACCAGTGATCGGGGGAATGGCTACACCTTC	CATSDRGNGYTF
TRBV7-9	TRBJ2-5	NA	NA	TGTGCCAGCAGCTTCGATCCTAATATACAAGAGACCCAGTACTTC	CASSFDPNIQETQYF
TRBV5-1	TRBJ1-1	NA	NA	TGCGCCAGCAGCCGAGGGGGTGTTAGGACTGAAGCTTTCTTT	CASSRGGVRTEAFF
TRBV4-3	TRBJ1-1	TRBD1	NA	TGCGCCAGCAGCCAGAGACAGGGGGGCACGAACACTGAAGCTTTCTTT	CASSQRQGGTNTEAFF
TRBV28	TRBJ1-1	TRBD1	few	TGTGCCAGCAGATGGGGCGACAGGGAGACTGAAGCTTTCTTT	CASRWGDRETEAFF
TRBV5-1	TRBJ1-2	TRBD1	few	TGCGCCAGCAGCCCCCGGGACAGGGTTGCTGGCTACACCTTC	CASSPRDRVAGYTF
TRBV10-1	TRBJ1-2	TRBD1	NA	TGCGCCAGCAGTGAGTCGAAAGGAGGCAGGGGGCACTACTATGGCTACACCTTC	CASSESKGGRGHYYGYTF
TRBV6-5	TRBJ1-1	NA	NA	TGTGCCAGCAGTTACTTGGAGAGGACTGAAGCTTTCTTT	CASSYLERTEAFF
TRBV7-2	TRBJ2-7	TRBD1	NA	TGTGCCAGCACCTCCGGGACAGGGGACTACGAGCAGTACTTC	CASTSGTGDYEQYF
TRBV27	TRBJ1-2	TRBD1	NA	TGTGCCAGCAGTACTCCGGGACAGGGGGCGAGTGGCTACACCTTC	CASSTPGQGASGYTF
TRBV13	TRBJ2-5	TRBD1	NA	TGTGCCAGCAGCTTAGCAGATTGGACAGGGAAGGGCTTAGAAGAGACCCAGTACTTC	CASSLADWTGKGLEETQYF
TRBV4-1	TRBJ1-2	NA	NA	TGCGCCAGCAGCCAAGTAACGGTGGCTAACTATGGCTACACCTTC	CASSQVTVANYGYTF
TRBV12-3/TRBV12-4	TRBJ1-1	TRBD1	NA	TGTGCCAGCAGTTACGACAGGGTGGCTTTCTTT	CASSYDRVAFF
TRBV6-5	TRBJ1-2	TRBD1	few	TGTGCCAGCAGTTACTCGCAGGGGGTGAATGGCTACACCTTC	CASSYSQGVNGYTF
TRBV4-1	TRBJ2-1	TRBD2	NA	TGCGCCAGCAGCCGAGGGACTAGCGGGGGGGGATCCTACAATGAGCAGTTCTTC	CASSRGTSGGGSYNEQFF
TRBV5-8	TRBJ2-1	TRBD1	NA	TGTGCCAGCAGCTTACAGGGGGTGCAGGGCAATGAGCAGTTCTTC	CASSLQGVQGNEQFF
TRBV9	TRBJ1-4	NA	NA	TGTGCCAGCAGCGGGGGAGGGGCAGGTGAAAAACTGTTTTTT	CASSGGGAGEKLFF
TRBV15	TRBJ1-2	TRBD1	NA	TGTGCCACCAGGGAGTCACAGGGGAACTATGGCTACACCTTC	CATRESQGNYGYTF
TRBV2	TRBJ1-1	TRBD1	few	TGTGCCAGCAGCCCAGATGTGGCAGGGGGGACTGAAGCTTTCTTT	CASSPDVAGGTEAFF
TRBV3-1/TRBV3-2	TRBJ2-4	NA	NA	TGTGCCAGCATGTTAATCTTGACGGGCCTCGAGGCGGGGAACATTCAGTACTTC	CASMLILTGLEAGNIQYF
TRBV4-2	TRBJ2-3	NA	NA	TGTGCCAGCAGCCCGGGGGGGCTTCGACAGGGTCAACCAGATACGCAGTATTTT	CASSPGGLRQGQPDTQYF
TRBV21-1	TRBJ2-7	NA	NA	TGTGCCAGCAGCAAAGCAGCAACCTACGAGCAGTACTTC	CASSKAATYEQYF
TRBV7-2	TRBJ1-2	NA	few	TGTGCCAGCAGCTCAGGGCCCAGTTATGGCTACACCTTC	CASSSGPSYGYTF
TRBV18	TRBJ1-1	TRBD1	NA	TGTGCCAGCTCACCAGAGACAGGGGCCTCCAACACTGAAGCTTTCTTT	CASSPETGASNTEAFF
TRBV18	TRBJ2-7	NA	NA	TGTGCCAGCTCGCGAGGACAGAACTCCTACGAGCAGTACTTC	CASSRGQNSYEQYF
TRBV3-1/TRBV3-2	TRBJ1-6	NA	NA	TGTGCCAGCAGCCAAGGGCGGTCTAATTCACCCCTCCACTTT	CASSQGRSNSPLHF
TRBV6-6	TRBJ2-1	TRBD1	NA	TGTGCCAGCAGTCACCGGGACAGTCTCAATGAGCAGTTCTTC	CASSHRDSLNEQFF
TRBV5-1	TRBJ2-1	TRBD2	NA	TGCGCCAGCAGCCCGCGGGGGAGACTAGGGATTGAGCAGTTCTTC	CASSPRGRLGIEQFF